The sequence of this T cell receptor beta chain was determined in a study of blood T cell repertoires in COVID-19. The wider study: The United States, Italy and Spain provided the acute and convalescent COVID-19 samples.

Deletions cut 1 base from V and 8 bases from J, with 15 bases between. This CDR3 has 15 residues. CDR1 is MNHNS, CDR2 SASEGT, per germline. This clone is a singleton in its sample. Clones were read by immunoSEQ multiplex PCR, and TCRdb kept only the in-frame ones, dropping some. The sample yields 90,000 to 130,000 clones, less than 85% seen once. The TCR sequence derives from a middle-aged woman with acute or convalescent COVID-19. V is TRBV6-1 and J is TRBJ1-5, with a possible D match to TRBD1 (5 bases). The specimen sequenced was peripheral blood. The CDR3 here is CASSEGLGAGEPQHF. The CDR3 region has the DNA TGTGCCAGCAGTGAAGGTCTAGGGGCAGGTGAGCCCCAGCATTTT.